These 17 T cell receptor beta chains were all obtained from the same sample, sequenced in a study of T cell responses to AZD1222 COVID-19 vaccine. Produced via immunoSEQ multiplex PCR; TCRdb's table is partial and in-frame only. The sample lists roughly 58,000 clones; 75% to 90% were seen once. This material consisted of peripheral blood, taken on day 0 of MenACWY control vaccination. The receptors shown here come from an adult in good health.

The chain is built from TRBV7-9 and TRBJ2-3, with TRBD2 as a possible D gene (5 bases). Looked up from germline, CDR1 is SEHNR and CDR2 is FQNEAQ (reference sequence). The V and J ends lost 6 bases and 3 bases respectively, with 16 bases between them. The CDR3 runs 15 residues. The CDR3 DNA reads TGTGCCAGCAGGGGGTCACTAGTGAGGACAGATACGCAGTATTTT. Translation gives CASRGSLVRTDTQYF. The variable domain in full, with the rest retrieved from reference TRBV7-9 and TRBJ2-3, is DTGVSQNPRHKITKRGQNVTFRCDPISEHNRLYWYRQTLGQGPEFLTYFQNEAQLEKSRLLSDRFSAERPKGSFSTLEIQRTEQGDSAMYLCASRGSLVRTDTQYFGPGTRLTVL.

The chain has TRBV19 and TRBJ2-7; D call uncertain. Germline assignment: CDR1 LNHDA and CDR2 SQIVND (reference sequence). Trimming pared 7 bases from V and 2 bases from J, leaving 15 bases between. The CDR3 spans 14 residues. CDR3 sequence reads: CASTPTGFPYEQYF. In nucleotides, the CDR3 is TGTGCCAGTACCCCCACCGGGTTTCCCTACGAGCAGTACTTC.

The rearrangement uses TRBV7-9 and TRBJ2-1; 7 bases fit TRBD2. V was pared by 1 base and J by 5 bases, with 5 bases of the junction left unmatched. CDR3 length: 15 residues. The germline gives CDR1 SEHNR, CDR2 FQNEAQ (reference sequence). CDR3 bases: TGTGCCAGCAGCTTAGTTCTAGCGGTAGACAATGAGCAGTTCTTC. Protein product: CASSLVLAVDNEQFF.

The chain recombines TRBV28 with TRBJ1-5; 7 bases are a match to TRBD1. This CDR3 has 15 amino acids. The germline CDR1 and CDR2 sequences are MDHEN and SYDVKM. J gave up 3 bases and V 4 bases, and 6 bases lay outside the gene matches. The CDR3 loop reads CASSYDREDNQPQHF. The CDR3 DNA sequence: TGTGCCAGCAGTTACGACAGGGAGGACAATCAGCCCCAGCATTTT.

A word on this clone: At one end the junction does not follow the germline gene, possibly because of a read error. The chain is built from TRBV7-7 and TRBJ2-2; a weak D match, TRBD2 (5 bases). Germline V gives CDR1 SSHAT, CDR2 FNYEAQ (reference sequence). The CDR3 is 14 amino acids. CDR3 amino acids: CASSPGLNTGELFF. In nucleotides, the CDR3 is TGTGCTAGCAGCCCCGGACTGAACACCGGGGAGCTGTTTTTT.

The chain is built from TRBV7-2 and TRBJ2-3; D may be TRBD1 (6 bases). The CDR3 covers 15 residues. V shed 0 bases and J shed 6 bases, with 13 bases lying between them. Germline values: CDR1 SGHTA, CDR2 FQGNSA. CDR3 sequence (DNA): TGTGCCAGCAGCTTAGCCGGACAGAAAGTTGATACGCAGTATTTT. The encoded protein is CASSLAGQKVDTQYF.

This clone has a single count. The rearrangement joins TRBV5-4 to TRBJ1-1; D is unclear. This CDR3 has 14 residues. Germline-derived CDR1 and CDR2 are SGHNT and YYREEE (reference sequence). Trimming pared 0 bases from V and 5 bases from J, leaving 11 bases between. In DNA, the CDR3 is TGTGCCAGCAGCTTGGTGTCAGGCGGGACTGAAGCTTTCTTT. This translates into CASSLVSGGTEAFF.

The rearrangement uses TRBV27 and TRBJ2-3; D is unclear. With 4 bases removed from V and 0 bases from J, the gap between germline ends came to 17 bases. Germline assignment: CDR1 MNHEY and CDR2 SMNVEV (reference sequence). CDR3 length: 17 residues. CDR3 in DNA: TGTGCCAGCAGTTCGTTCGGACCCGGCGGAAGCACAGATACGCAGTATTTT. This sequence encodes CASSSFGPGGSTDTQYF.

This clone was detected a few times. This rearrangement joins TRBV4-3 to TRBJ2-7; no firm D call. The CDR3 has 15 amino acids. The V end lost 0 bases, the J end lost 4 bases, and 13 bases lay between the germline ends. The germline V gene encodes CDR1 LGHNA and CDR2 YSLEER. The chain's CDR3 is CASSQDPGGIYEQYF. Here the CDR3 DNA reads TGCGCCAGCAGCCAAGATCCCGGCGGAATATACGAGCAGTACTTC.

V usage is TRBV18 and J usage is TRBJ1-6; D remains unclear. The CDR3 runs 15 residues. The ends were cut back, 3 bases at V and 5 bases at J, with 11 bases in the middle. Germline V gene data show CDR1 as KGHSH and CDR2 as LQKENI. The DNA of the CDR3 is TGTGCCAGCTCACCGATTCGTCAGGATAATTCACCCCTCCACTTT. It codes for CASSPIRQDNSPLHF.

This clone has more than one count but fewer than ten. The rearrangement uses TRBV30 and TRBJ1-4; a possible D gene is TRBD1 (6 bases). CDR1 and CDR2 from the germline V gene are GTSNPN and SVGIG (reference sequence). The CDR3 sequence is 13 residues long. Deletions cut 1 base from V and 7 bases from J, with 10 bases between. This CDR3 is CAWSAGTSEKLFF. As DNA, the CDR3 is TGTGCCTGGAGTGCCGGGACATCTGAAAAACTGTTTTTT.

This chain connects TRBV4-3 to TRBJ2-5; D is perhaps TRBD1 (5 bases). The CDR3 extends over 15 amino acids. Trimming stripped 0 bases from V and 2 bases from J, with 10 bases between. Germline V gene sequence: CDR1 LGHNA, CDR2 YSLEER. The CDR3 DNA reads as TGCGCCAGCAGCCAAGAATTGGGGCGTCAAGAGACCCAGTACTTC. Amino acids: CASSQELGRQETQYF.

This chain's CDR3 is CAISEPQGSNEQFF. The CDR3 DNA sequence: TGTGCCATCAGTGAGCCACAGGGTAGCAATGAGCAGTTCTTC. This chain joins TRBV10-3 and TRBJ2-1; D might be TRBD1 (6 bases). Trimming cost V 2 bases and J 6 bases, with 11 bases left between them. Germline CDR1 ENHRY, CDR2 SYGVKD. The CDR3 has 14 residues.

The genes are TRBV21-1 and TRBJ1-3. TRBV21-1 is noted as a pseudogene. The CDR3 runs 19 residues. CDR3 bases: TGTGCCAGCAGCAAAGAGAGTTTGGTAAACGGCCTCTCTGGAAACACCATATATTTT. Amino acid sequence: CASSKESLVNGLSGNTIYF.

The chain uses TRBV3-1 (or the pseudogene TRBV3-2) and TRBJ1-2; no clear D. There are 13 residues in the CDR3. V lost 4 bases, J lost 1 base, and 7 bases lay in between. The germline V gene encodes CDR1 LGHDT and CDR2 YNNKEL (reference sequence). The CDR3 DNA follows: TGTGCCAGCAGCCTCCCCGGTAACTATGGCTACACCTTC. Its translation is CASSLPGNYGYTF.

The rearrangement uses TRBV6-6 and TRBJ1-5; weak D call: TRBD1 (5 bases). V lost 2 bases, J lost 1 base, and 12 bases lay in between. The CDR3 totals 16 residues. Germline CDR1 reads MNHNY; CDR2 reads SVGAGI (reference sequence). Written as DNA, the CDR3 is TGTGCCAGCAGTTACGGTAGGGGTGAAAGCAATCAGCCCCAGCATTTT. Translated: CASSYGRGESNQPQHF.

This rearrangement joins TRBV5-4 to TRBJ2-7, with 7 nucleotides matching TRBD2. With V trimmed by 4 bases and J by 4 bases, 11 bases remained unmatched. From germline, CDR1 is SGHNT and CDR2 YYREEE (reference sequence). CDR3 length equals 15 residues. The CDR3 nucleotides read TGTGCCAGCAGCGACGGACTAGTGGCCTATTACGAGCAGTACTTC. Translated, it gives CASSDGLVAYYEQYF.